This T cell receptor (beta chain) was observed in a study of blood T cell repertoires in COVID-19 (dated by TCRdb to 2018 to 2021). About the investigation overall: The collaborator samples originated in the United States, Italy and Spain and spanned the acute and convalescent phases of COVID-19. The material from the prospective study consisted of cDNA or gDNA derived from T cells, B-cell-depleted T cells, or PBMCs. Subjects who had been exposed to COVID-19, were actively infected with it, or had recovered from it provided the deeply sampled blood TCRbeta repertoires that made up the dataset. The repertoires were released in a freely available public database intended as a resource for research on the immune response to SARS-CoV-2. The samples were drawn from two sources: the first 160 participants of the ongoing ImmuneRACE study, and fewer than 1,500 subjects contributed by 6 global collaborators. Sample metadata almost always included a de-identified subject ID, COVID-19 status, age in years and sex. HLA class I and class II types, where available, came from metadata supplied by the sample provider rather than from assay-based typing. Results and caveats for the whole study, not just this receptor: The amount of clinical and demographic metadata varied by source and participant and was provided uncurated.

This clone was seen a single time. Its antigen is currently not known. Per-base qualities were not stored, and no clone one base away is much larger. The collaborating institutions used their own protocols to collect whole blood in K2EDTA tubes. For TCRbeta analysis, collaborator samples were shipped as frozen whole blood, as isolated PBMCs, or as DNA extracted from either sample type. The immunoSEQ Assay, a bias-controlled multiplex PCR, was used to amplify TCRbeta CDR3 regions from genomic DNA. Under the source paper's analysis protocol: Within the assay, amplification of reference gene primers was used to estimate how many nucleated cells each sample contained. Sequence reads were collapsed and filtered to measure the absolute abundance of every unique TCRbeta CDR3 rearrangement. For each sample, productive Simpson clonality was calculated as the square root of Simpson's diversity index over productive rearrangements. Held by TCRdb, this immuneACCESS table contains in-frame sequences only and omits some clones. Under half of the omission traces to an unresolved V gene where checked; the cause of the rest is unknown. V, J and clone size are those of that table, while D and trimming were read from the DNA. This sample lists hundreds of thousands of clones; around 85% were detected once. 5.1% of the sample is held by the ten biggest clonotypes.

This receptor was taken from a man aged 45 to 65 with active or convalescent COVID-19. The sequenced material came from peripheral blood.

The nucleotide sequence is given as TGTGCCAGCAGCCTCGCCGGGGGGTTGGCCACTGAAGCTTTCTTT. Translated, this is CASSLAGGLATEAFF. The rearrangement combines TRBV9 with TRBJ1-1, with TRBD1 tentatively as D gene (5 bases match). V and J are truncated by 4 bases and 4 bases respectively, leaving an intervening sequence of 17 bases. Spanning cysteine to phenylalanine, the CDR3 consists of 15 amino acids. Only the CDR3 part of the read is kept: 45 bases, read in frame from the first base. CDR1 SGDLS and CDR2 YYNGEE are derived from the germline V gene.